This T cell receptor beta chain is drawn from a study of CD8 T cells in ankylosing spondylitis. In making TCR beta libraries, quantitative 5'-RACE with molecular barcodes was used. One entry per CDR3 protein results from TCRdb running MiXCR on the 5' RACE reads. The sample consists of some 90,000 distinct CDR3 sequences, around 27% of them appearing once. The CDR3 is 14 residues long. Per germline, CDR1 SEHNR and CDR2 FQNEAQ (reference sequence). V shed 1 base and J shed 1 base, with 7 bases lying between them. Concerning this clonotype itself: Its specificity is unknown.

Overall study results and limits: Apparently characteristic of ankylosing spondylitis blood was a TCR beta motif (under ten highly homologous variants). Researchers reportedly found disease-linked clones significantly enriched in matched ankylosing spondylitis synovial fluid.

This sequence joins TRBV7-9 and TRBJ2-5, with D maybe TRBD1 (5 bases). The sample was blood, either unsorted or a sorted T cell fraction (not recorded which). The clonotype was recovered from a male donor with ankylosing spondylitis or in good health (not recorded which). The CDR3 spells CASSLVRAQETQYF. CDR3 DNA: TGTGCCAGCAGCTTAGTCAGGGCCCAAGAGACCCAGTACTTC.